The 27 T cell receptor beta chains below come from one sample, sequenced in a study of early T cells in non-severe SARS-CoV-2 infection. MiXCR, applied by TCRdb to the 5' RACE reads, yields one record per CDR3 protein. The data show around 52,000 distinct CDR3 sequences, around 10% seen once. Source material: whole blood. These receptors were collected from an adult who was a healthcare worker with PCR-confirmed SARS-CoV-2 infection or an uninfected control (not recorded which).

This rearrangement joins TRBV10-3 to TRBJ1-1; D possibly corresponds to TRBD1 (6 bases). Deletions cut 10 bases from V and 13 bases from J, with 25 bases between. Germline CDR1 reads ENHRY; CDR2 reads SYGVKD. The CDR3 covers 13 residues. The CDR3 region has the DNA TGTGCCACCCGCGGGGGGCGGACACTGAAGCTTTTCTTT. Amino acids: CATRGGRTLKLFF.

This clonotype has only a few counts. V usage is TRBV28 and J usage is TRBJ1-6; D not certain. The V end lost 6 bases, the J end lost 9 bases, and 18 bases lay between the germline ends. The CDR3 covers 15 residues. CDR1 and CDR2 (germline): MDHEN, SYDVKM. The CDR3 nucleotides are TGTGCCAGCAGAACTACCGGGGAGGGTCTTTCACCCCTCCACTTT. As protein: CASRTTGEGLSPLHF.

This chain uses TRBV12-3 or TRBV12-4 with TRBJ2-2; 13 bases are a match to TRBD2. Trimming removed 5 bases from V and 7 bases from J; junction bases left unmatched: 10. The CDR3 sequence is 17 residues long. In DNA, the CDR3 is TGTGCCAGCAGTCACACTAGCGGGAGGGCGTACGGCGGGGAGCTGTTTTTT. It codes for CASSHTSGRAYGGELFF.

The chain links TRBV28 to TRBJ2-7, with D maybe TRBD1 (7 bases). Germline CDR1 MDHEN, CDR2 SYDVKM. This CDR3 has 15 residues. Between the trimmed V and J ends, which lost 5 bases and 4 bases, there was a span of 18 bases. The DNA of the CDR3 is TGTGCCAGCAGTGAAACGGAGGGGGCGTCATACGAGCAGTACTTC. Its translation is CASSETEGASYEQYF.

With regard to this clonotype: Relative to the germline gene, one junction end is altered; a read error may explain this. The J gene is TRBJ2-2, the V gene TRBV6-1; D is unclear. In germline, CDR1 is MNHNS, CDR2 SASEGT. The length of the CDR3 is 13 residues. DNA of the CDR3: TGTGCCAGCAGAGAAGTATCCACCGGGGAGCTGTTTTTT. It yields the protein CASREVSTGELFF.

This clonotype has only a few counts. V and J are TRBV18 and TRBJ1-2, with D tentatively TRBD1 (5 bases). The CDR3 length is 11 residues. Germline V gene data show CDR1 as KGHSH and CDR2 as LQKENI. Between the trimmed V and J ends, which lost 4 bases and 8 bases, there was a span of 8 bases. CDR3 DNA: TGTGCCAGCTCACTTGACAGAGGCTACACCTTC. As protein: CASSLDRGYTF.

This clonotype was seen ten or more times. J is TRBJ2-7 and V is TRBV7-6; possible D gene TRBD1, 5 bases. CDR3 length: 14 amino acids. V was shortened by 1 base and J by 2 bases, with 9 bases between the two germline ends. Germline V gene data show CDR1 as SGHVS and CDR2 as FNYEAQ. In DNA form, the CDR3 reads TGTGCCAGCAGCTTAGATGGGGCCGCCTACGAGCAGTACTTC. Protein sequence: CASSLDGAAYEQYF.

This clonotype was counted only a few times. The CDR3 nucleotides read TGTGCCACCAGTGATTCACAGGGGGCGACCGGGGAGCTGTTTTTT. Its translation: CATSDSQGATGELFF. The genes are TRBV24-1 and TRBJ2-2; 9 nucleotides agree with TRBD1. The CDR3 has 15 residues. J was trimmed by 5 bases and V by 2 bases; bases with no gene match: 2. Germline assignment: CDR1 KGHDR and CDR2 SFDVKD.

The J gene is TRBJ1-6, the V gene TRBV20-1, with D possibly being TRBD1 (5 bases). The CDR3 has 14 amino acids. CDR1 DFQATT and CDR2 SNEGSKA come from the germline V gene (reference sequence). V dropped 4 bases and J dropped 6 bases, with 13 bases sitting between them. The CDR3 region has the DNA TGCAGTGCTACCCGCGTGGGGGGTAATTCACCCCTCCACTTT. It encodes CSATRVGGNSPLHF.

This clonotype was detected only a few times. CDR3 sequence reads: CSVGKRTGLDNEQFF. CDR3 bases: TGCAGCGTTGGAAAGCGGACGGGATTAGACAATGAGCAGTTCTTC. The J gene is TRBJ2-1, the V gene TRBV29-1; possibly TRBD2 for D (5 bases). V lost 4 bases, J lost 5 bases, and 18 bases lay in between. The CDR3 loop spans 15 amino acids. Looked up from germline, CDR1 is SQVTM and CDR2 is ANQGSEA.

This clonotype was seen only a few times. The V gene is TRBV6-6, the J gene TRBJ1-5; D is unclear. Germline V gene data show CDR1 as MNHNY and CDR2 as SVGAGI (reference sequence). This CDR3 is 14 amino acids long. Trimming shortened V by 2 bases and J by 5 bases, and 10 bases separated the two germline ends. CDR3 sequence reads: CASSYKVWDQPQHF. The CDR3 bases are TGTGCCAGCAGTTACAAGGTTTGGGATCAGCCCCAGCATTTT.

CDR3 sequence: CASSFSRTGFASYEQYF. CDR3 nucleotides: TGTGCCAGCAGCTTTTCTCGGACAGGATTTGCCTCCTACGAGCAGTACTTC. This chain joins TRBV7-2 and TRBJ2-7; 7 positions agree with TRBD1. Germline assignment: CDR1 SGHTA and CDR2 FQGNSA. J gave up 0 bases and V 3 bases, and 11 bases lay outside the gene matches. The CDR3 has 17 residues. The variable domain in full, with the rest retrieved from reference TRBV7-2 and TRBJ2-7, is GAGVSQSPSNKVTEKGKDVELRCDPISGHTALYWYRQSLGQGLEFLIYFQGNSAPDKSGLPSDRFSAERTGGSVSTLTIQRTQQEDSAVYLCASSFSRTGFASYEQYFGPGTRLTVT.

V and J are TRBV3-1 and TRBJ2-1, with 7 bases that match TRBD2. The CDR3 sequence is 15 residues long. After removal of 4 bases from V and 7 bases from J, the junction contained 10 bases not matched to a gene. Germline CDR1 is LGHDT and CDR2 is YNNKEL (reference sequence). The CDR3 nucleotides read TGTGCCAGCAGCCCCTTGATCGGGGGAGGGAATGAGCAGTTCTTC. As protein: CASSPLIGGGNEQFF.

This clonotype was recorded many times. The CDR3 here is CASSLTLDSEAFF. CDR3 DNA sequence: TGTGCCAGCAGCTTAACCTTGGACAGTGAAGCTTTCTTT. The rearrangement links TRBV7-6 to TRBJ1-1; D is possibly TRBD1 (6 bases). Trimming took off 2 bases at V and 7 bases at J, with 11 bases between the two ends. CDR1 is SGHVS, CDR2 FNYEAQ, per germline. This CDR3 has 13 amino acids.

This clonotype occurred many times. This chain joins TRBV28 and TRBJ2-1, with D uncertain. V shed 6 bases and J shed 6 bases, with 12 bases lying between them. CDR1 MDHEN and CDR2 SYDVKM come from the germline V gene. The CDR3 spans 13 residues. The CDR3: CASSLMVRNEQFF. CDR3 DNA: TGTGCCAGCAGCTTAATGGTCCGCAATGAGCAGTTCTTC. Full variable domain (rest looked up from reference TRBV28 and TRBJ2-1): DVKVTQSSRYLVKRTGEKVFLECVQDMDHENMFWYRQDPGLGLRLIYFSYDVKMKEKGDIPEGYSVSREKKERFSLILESASTNQTSMYLCASSLMVRNEQFFGPGTRLTVL.

The chain links TRBV11-2 to TRBJ2-3; D gene uncertain. Germline V gene sequence: CDR1 SGHAT, CDR2 FQNNGV. With 6 bases removed from V and 2 bases from J, the gap between germline ends came to 9 bases. The CDR3 spans 13 residues. CDR3 sequence: CASSSPNTDTQYF. The CDR3 nucleotides read TGTGCCAGCAGTTCCCCGAACACAGATACGCAGTATTTT.

This clonotype was detected ten times or more. The chain is built from TRBV20-1 and TRBJ2-7; D possibly uses TRBD1 or TRBD2 (6 bases each). The CDR3 spans 16 residues. V was trimmed by 3 bases and J by 0 bases, leaving 18 bases between them. Per the germline V gene, CDR1 is DFQATT and CDR2 is SNEGSKA (reference sequence). In DNA form, the CDR3 reads TGCAGTGCTAGCCCCAACGGGGGCCTGAGCTCCTACGAGCAGTACTTC. Amino acids: CSASPNGGLSSYEQYF.

This clonotype occurred a few times. This rearrangement joins TRBV6-6 to TRBJ2-7; 7 bases agree with TRBD2. With 8 bases clipped from V and 4 bases from J, the junction kept 11 bases outside the gene matches. Germline V gene lookup returns CDR1 MNHNY and CDR2 SVGAGI (reference sequence). This CDR3 spans 14 amino acids. As DNA, the CDR3 is TGTGCCAGCTCTGAGGGGAGGGCGATGTACGAGCAGTACTTC. This sequence encodes CASSEGRAMYEQYF.

In its sample, this clonotype was seen a few times. V and J are TRBV20-1 and TRBJ2-7; 7 nucleotides align to TRBD2. The length of the CDR3 is 17 residues. Germline V gene data show CDR1 as DFQATT and CDR2 as SNEGSKA (reference sequence). The V and J ends lost 2 bases and 6 bases, in that order; junction bases with no gene match: 19. The DNA of the CDR3 is TGCAGTGCTAGACAGGCAGGGAGGGGTGTGCGAACCCCCGAGCAGTACTTC. It encodes CSARQAGRGVRTPEQYF.

The chain combines TRBV28 with TRBJ2-5; the D gene is possibly TRBD2 (5 bases). The V gene lost 6 bases and the J gene lost 1 base, with 12 bases spanning the gap. This CDR3 region has 14 residues. Germline CDR1 is MDHEN and CDR2 is SYDVKM. The CDR3: CASSPDFAQETQYF. The CDR3 DNA reads as TGTGCCAGCAGCCCGGACTTCGCCCAAGAGACCCAGTACTTC. Full variable domain (outside the CDR3, taken from reference TRBV28 and TRBJ2-5): DVKVTQSSRYLVKRTGEKVFLECVQDMDHENMFWYRQDPGLGLRLIYFSYDVKMKEKGDIPEGYSVSREKKERFSLILESASTNQTSMYLCASSPDFAQETQYFGPGTRLLVL.

CDR3 in DNA: TGTGCCAGCAGCTTATCAGCGGGGGAACGGTCACCCCTCCACTTT. Protein sequence: CASSLSAGERSPLHF. The V and J genes are TRBV7-8 and TRBJ1-6, with a tentative D call TRBD1 (5 bases). CDR3 size: 15 residues. Per the germline V gene, CDR1 is SGHVS and CDR2 is FQNEAQ. V was clipped by 2 bases and J by 10 bases, with 15 bases between them.

At least ten counts were recorded for this clonotype. The rearrangement links TRBV9 to TRBJ2-5; a weak D match, TRBD2 (5 bases). The germline V gene has CDR1 SGDLS and CDR2 YYNGEE. The V end lost 4 bases, the J end lost 0 bases, and 16 bases lay between the germline ends. The CDR3 is made up of 16 amino acids. This chain's CDR3 is CASSSREAEYQETQYF. DNA for the CDR3: TGTGCCAGCAGCTCCCGGGAAGCAGAGTACCAAGAGACCCAGTACTTC.

This chain connects TRBV19 to TRBJ2-1; no reliable D call. Trimming removed 3 bases at V and 9 bases at J, with 12 bases between. Germline loops: CDR1 LNHDA, CDR2 SQIVND (reference sequence). CDR3 length equals 13 residues. This CDR3 is CASSITVSGEQFF. DNA of the CDR3: TGTGCCAGTAGTATCACAGTTTCGGGTGAGCAGTTCTTC.

The sample holds a few counts of this clonotype. The V and J genes are TRBV7-9 and TRBJ1-4; D remains unclear. V was pared by 8 bases and J by 4 bases, with 14 bases between. This CDR3 is built from 14 residues. Germline values: CDR1 SEHNR, CDR2 FQNEAQ (reference sequence). The CDR3 region is CASLNTAYNEKLFF. CDR3 DNA: TGTGCCAGCCTAAATACAGCTTATAATGAAAAACTGTTTTTT.

The chain employs TRBV7-6 and TRBJ2-1; 8 bases are shared with TRBD1. V lost 5 bases and J lost 1; bases outside the gene matches: 10. CDR1 SGHVS and CDR2 FNYEAQ come from the germline V gene. The CDR3 extends over 17 amino acids. CDR3 nucleotide sequence: TGTGCCAGCAGCGCCAGGGGGAGGACAGGGTCCTACAATGAGCAGTTCTTC. Translation: CASSARGRTGSYNEQFF.

The genes are TRBV7-3 and TRBJ2-2; 7 bases are a match to TRBD1. Per the germline V gene, CDR1 is SGHTA and CDR2 is FQGTGA. The V and J ends lost 4 bases and 1 base, in that order; junction bases with no gene match: 6. CDR3 length equals 16 residues. CDR3 loop: CASSSLTGMNTGELFF. CDR3 bases: TGTGCCAGCAGCTCGCTGACAGGGATGAACACCGGGGAGCTGTTTTTT.

This clonotype occurred many times. V usage is TRBV11-2 and J usage is TRBJ2-5, with D possibly TRBD1 on 7 matching bases. V lost 4 bases and J lost 5, with 20 bases in between. Germline CDR1 SGHAT, CDR2 FQNNGV. The CDR3 runs to 16 residues. DNA of the CDR3: TGTGCCAGCAGCTCCCCAGGGGGGCTAGCCCTGGAGACCCAGTACTTC. It yields the protein CASSSPGGLALETQYF.